This TCR beta chain came from a study of human T cells and chemical hapten exposure. Study as a whole: Doses of diphenylcyclopropenone went to the patients' scalps weekly throughout the roughly 24-week study.

The sample holds many counts of this clonotype. The antigen is undetermined. Regarding the study as a whole: Relative to controls, expanded TCRs formed significantly more large CDR3 similarity clusters. DPC sensitization did not alter TCRs above 1 in 1000 frequency.

Time point: patch test 1, 2 weeks after DPC sensitization. Treatment: therapeutic diphenylcyclopropenone sensitization with weekly scalp DPC. Unfractionated whole blood yielded total RNA. MiXCR was run by TCRdb on the RACE reads, yielding one entry per CDR3 protein. This sample has about 37,000 distinct CDR3 sequences; around 6.5% occur once, and the top ten carry 9.1%. This CDR3 has 14 amino acids. CDR1 and CDR2 from the germline V gene are MDHEN and SYDVKM. Trimming removed 5 bases from V and 7 bases from J, with 15 bases in between. The chain joins TRBV28 to TRBJ1-3; D might be TRBD1 (5 bases). This clonotype originated in a woman aged 25-40 years with alopecia areata. Some clones in this sample may be carry-over from other donors' samples. Sequences were derived from whole blood, sampled in connection with sensitization to the hapten diphenylcyclopropenone (DPC). This CDR3 reads CASSQGPGMNTIYF. In DNA form, the CDR3 reads TGTGCCAGCAGTCAAGGTCCAGGGATGAACACCATATATTTT.